Listed here are 11 T cell receptor beta chains from one sample, sequenced in a study of blood T cell repertoires in COVID-19. Data came from immunoSEQ multiplex PCR; TCRdb stores just in-frame clones and leaves some out. The sample has approximately 200,000 clones, 88% seen once; the top ten hold roughly 2.5%. Input material: peripheral blood. These receptors were collected from a woman aged 55-75 years with acute or convalescent COVID-19.

This sequence joins TRBV28 and TRBJ2-7; 10 bases align to TRBD1. CDR1 is MDHEN, CDR2 SYDVKM, per germline. This CDR3 comprises 13 residues. Losses at the gene ends were 8 bases for V and 6 bases for J; bases not matched to a gene: 7. DNA of the CDR3: TGTGCCAGCGCCGGGACAGGGGCACGCGAGCAGTACTTC. This translates into CASAGTGAREQYF.

On this clone itself: Other nucleotide sequences in the sample specify the same CDR3. The chain links TRBV14 to TRBJ2-1; D is ambiguous. The CDR3 length is 14 residues. Looked up from germline, CDR1 is SGHDN and CDR2 is FVKESK. The V gene lost 2 bases and the J gene lost 4 bases, with 9 bases spanning the gap. CDR3 sequence reads: CASSQRSVYNEQFF. CDR3 sequence (DNA): TGTGCCAGCAGCCAACGGTCGGTGTACAATGAGCAGTTCTTC.

This sequence joins TRBV6-5 and TRBJ2-2; TRBD1 matches 7 bases. The V segment lost 6 bases and the J segment 6 bases; nucleotides outside the gene matches: 10. The germline V gene has CDR1 MNHEY and CDR2 SVGAGI. This CDR3 contains 15 residues. The CDR3 loop is CASRMDRRLAGELFF. CDR3 coding DNA: TGTGCCAGCAGGATGGACAGGCGGTTGGCCGGGGAGCTGTTTTTT.

The V call is TRBV11-2, the J call TRBJ2-7, with D maybe TRBD2 (5 bases). CDR1 is SGHAT, CDR2 FQNNGV, per germline. The CDR3 is 16 amino acids. V was trimmed by 6 bases and J by 5 bases, leaving 23 bases between them. The CDR3 region is CASSLRAARERNEQYF. CDR3 bases: TGTGCCAGCAGTCTTCGGGCTGCACGGGAAAGAAACGAGCAGTACTTC.

The count of this clone is one. This chain uses TRBV4-1 with TRBJ2-3; 10 bases fit TRBD2. The germline CDR1 and CDR2 sequences are MGHRA and YSYEKL. This CDR3 contains 17 residues. The V segment lost 4 bases and the J segment 3 bases; nucleotides outside the gene matches: 10. CDR3 DNA: TGCGCCAGCAGCCGGACCCTAGCGGGAGAGGTGACAGATACGCAGTATTTT. Encoded protein: CASSRTLAGEVTDTQYF.

The CDR3 sequence is CAWSKNEGRYGYTF. CDR3 bases: TGTGCCTGGAGTAAAAATGAGGGAAGATATGGCTACACCTTC. This sequence joins TRBV30 and TRBJ1-2; the D is unclear. Per the germline V gene, CDR1 is GTSNPN and CDR2 is SVGIG (reference sequence). The CDR3 runs to 14 residues. The V end lost 2 bases, the J end lost 5 bases, and 15 bases lay between the germline ends.

The rearrangement joins TRBV19 to TRBJ1-1, with D maybe TRBD1 (6 bases). Germline V gene sequence: CDR1 LNHDA, CDR2 SQIVND (reference sequence). This CDR3 comprises 14 residues. V gave up 5 bases and J gave up 5 bases, with 15 bases separating them. The CDR3, as DNA: TGTGCCAGTAGTGCCGACTCAAGGGGGACTGAAGCTTTCTTT. Translated: CASSADSRGTEAFF.

The chain links TRBV5-4 to TRBJ2-5, with D unclear. Germline V CDR1 and CDR2: SGHNT, YYREEE (reference sequence). CDR3 length: 13 residues. Between the trimmed V and J ends, which lost 3 bases and 5 bases, there was a span of 11 bases. This CDR3 is CASSSVPRETQYF. In nucleotides, the CDR3 is TGTGCCAGCAGCTCCGTTCCCCGGGAGACCCAGTACTTC.

The V gene is TRBV27, the J gene TRBJ2-2; D may be TRBD2 (5 bases). Per the germline V gene, CDR1 is MNHEY and CDR2 is SMNVEV (reference sequence). V was clipped by 4 bases and J by 6 bases, with 6 bases between them. The CDR3 spans 12 residues. CDR3 bases: TGTGCCAGCAGTTCGAGGGCCGGGGAGCTGTTTTTT. Protein: CASSSRAGELFF.

J is TRBJ2-7 and V is TRBV19, with TRBD2 identical over 9 bases. Germline lookup yields CDR1 LNHDA and CDR2 SQIVND (reference sequence). The CDR3 has 16 residues. The junction had 10 bases not matched to a gene; V was cut back by 4 bases and J by 3 bases. The CDR3 region is CASSTPGLAGVYEQYF. CDR3 in DNA: TGTGCCAGTAGTACACCCGGCTTAGCGGGAGTCTACGAGCAGTACTTC.

This sequence joins TRBV10-1 and TRBJ2-3, with TRBD1 matching 8 bases. The CDR3 sequence is 15 residues long. Germline CDR1 and CDR2: WNHNN and SYGVQD (reference sequence). Trimming removed 0 bases from V and 8 bases from J; junction bases left unmatched: 7. The CDR3 DNA reads as TGCGCCAGCAGTGAGTCGACAGGGGTGGGATTTACGCAGTATTTT. Its protein is CASSESTGVGFTQYF.